This is a list of T cell receptor beta chains from one sample in a study of cytomegalovirus exposure and HLA in healthy donors. Some clones are missing from TCRdb's copy, which holds only in-frame ones; the method was immunoSEQ multiplex PCR. The sample records under 150,000 clones, roughly four fifths being singletons. The sequencing sample was made of PBMCs. These receptors were taken from a girl between 2 and 10 years old in good health and CMV-seronegative. CDR3s include the opening cysteine and the closing phenylalanine or tryptophan. The D gene is left open where the match is weak. Not every row has a clone size; where given, it reads once, few, many or a size class.

V,J,size,D,CDR3,DNA
TRBV2,TRBJ1-4,once,TRBD1,CASSPNRGSNEKLFF,TGTGCCAGCAGCCCCAACAGGGGGTCTAATGAAAAACTGTTTTTT
TRBV27,TRBJ2-7,.,TRBD1,CASSFGTGLGISYEQYF,TGTGCCAGCAGTTTCGGGACAGGTCTCGGAATCTCCTACGAGCAGTACTTC
TRBV14,TRBJ1-5,.,TRBD1,CASSQPAPTGGRGMRQPQHF,TGTGCCAGCAGCCAACCCGCACCCACAGGGGGCCGTGGCATGCGTCAGCCCCAGCATTTT
TRBV30,TRBJ2-7,.,.,CAWSVQGITEQYF,TGTGCCTGGAGTGTACAGGGCATCACAGAGCAGTACTTC
TRBV7-8,TRBJ2-7,.,.,CASSLETVSYEQYF,TGTGCCAGCAGCTTAGAAACTGTCTCCTACGAGCAGTACTTC
TRBV2,TRBJ2-2,.,TRBD1,CASSEAWTGVIGELFF,TGTGCCAGCAGTGAAGCTTGGACAGGGGTGATCGGGGAGCTGTTTTTT
TRBV15,TRBJ2-1,.,TRBD1,CATSTYRDRDYNEQFF,TGTGCCACCAGCACATACCGGGACAGGGATTACAATGAGCAGTTCTTC
TRBV27,TRBJ2-1,.,.,CASSGQYNEQFF,TGTGCCAGCAGTGGACAGTACAATGAGCAGTTCTTC
TRBV29-1,TRBJ2-3,.,TRBD1,CSANQGGTDTQYF,TGCAGCGCCAACCAGGGGGGCACAGATACGCAGTATTTT
TRBV7-2,TRBJ2-7,.,.,CASSLEGFYEQYF,TGTGCCAGCAGCTTAGAGGGGTTTTACGAGCAGTACTTC
TRBV6-6,TRBJ2-3,few,.,CASSYSRVKSTDTQYF,TGTGCCAGCAGTTACTCGCGCGTCAAAAGCACAGATACGCAGTATTTT
TRBV29-1,TRBJ1-4,.,TRBD1,CSAFGQGGEKLFF,TGCAGCGCCTTCGGACAGGGAGGGGAAAAACTGTTTTTT
TRBV9,TRBJ1-2,.,TRBD1,CASSVARGDREGYTF,TGTGCCAGCAGCGTAGCTAGGGGTGACAGGGAAGGCTACACCTTC
TRBV27,TRBJ2-7,.,TRBD1,CASSQTGALPYEQYF,TGTGCCAGCAGCCAGACAGGGGCCCTTCCCTACGAGCAGTACTTC
TRBV28,TRBJ1-2,.,.,CASSSPPTVDGYTF,TGTGCCAGCAGTTCGCCGCCCACTGTGGATGGCTACACCTTC
TRBV5-6,TRBJ1-2,.,TRBD1,CASSFTGTGGYGYTF,TGTGCCAGCAGTTTTACCGGGACAGGGGGTTATGGCTACACCTTC
TRBV5-5,TRBJ2-5,.,.,CASIRRMAWGETQYF,TGTGCCAGCATCCGGAGGATGGCTTGGGGAGAGACCCAGTACTTC
TRBV11-1,TRBJ1-3,.,.,CASSHGRGNTIYF,TGTGCCAGCAGCCACGGTAGAGGAAACACCATATATTTT
TRBV25-1,TRBJ2-7,.,TRBD2,CASRRETYEQYF,TGTGCCAGCCGGCGGGAGACCTACGAGCAGTACTTC